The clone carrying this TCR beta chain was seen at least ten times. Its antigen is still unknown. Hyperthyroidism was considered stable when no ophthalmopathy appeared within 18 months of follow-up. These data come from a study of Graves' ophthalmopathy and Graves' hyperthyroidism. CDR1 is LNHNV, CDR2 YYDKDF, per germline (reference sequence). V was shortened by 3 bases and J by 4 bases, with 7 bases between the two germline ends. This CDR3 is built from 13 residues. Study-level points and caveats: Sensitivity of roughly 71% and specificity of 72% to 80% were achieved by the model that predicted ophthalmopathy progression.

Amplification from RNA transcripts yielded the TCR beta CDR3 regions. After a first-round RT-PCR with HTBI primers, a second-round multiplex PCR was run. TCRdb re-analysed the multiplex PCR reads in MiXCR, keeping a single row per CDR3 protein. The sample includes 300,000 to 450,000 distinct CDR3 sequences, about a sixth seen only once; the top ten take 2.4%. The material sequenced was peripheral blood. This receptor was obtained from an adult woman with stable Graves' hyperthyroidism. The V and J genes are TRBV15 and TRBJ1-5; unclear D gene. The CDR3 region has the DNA TGTGCCACCAGCAGCGGATATAATCAGCCCCAGCATTTT. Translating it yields CATSSGYNQPQHF.